This TCR beta chain is drawn from a study of CD8+ T cells in alopecia areata. Study context: Those treated were given oral tofacitinib at 5 to 10 mg twice daily. General study findings and limits: Clonality in lesional scalp, especially alopecia totalis/universalis, exceeded that of normal scalp.

Germline V CDR1 and CDR2: GTSNPN, SVGIG (reference sequence). The V and J ends lost 5 bases and 0 bases respectively, with 8 bases between them. The CDR3 is made up of 13 amino acids. From alopecia areata patients, lesional scalp punch biopsies and peripheral blood were collected. Sequencing templates came from extracted RNA that was reverse transcribed into cDNA. The protocol was immunoSEQ multiplex PCR, while the TCRdb copy is restricted to in-frame clones and leaves out a portion. Of approximately 150,000 clones in the sample, less than 80% were seen once. Concerning this clone: Its cognate antigen is unknown.

The receptor comes from a human donor with alopecia areata. The V gene is TRBV30, the J gene TRBJ2-1, with no clear D. This sample comprised CD8+ T cells sorted from blood, obtained at week 0. CDR3 in amino acids: CAWARISYNEQFF. CDR3 in DNA: TGTGCCTGGGCACGGATCTCCTACAATGAGCAGTTCTTC.